A single sample is the source of the 30 T cell receptor beta chains below, sequenced in a study of cytomegalovirus exposure and HLA in healthy donors. Vbeta (60) and Jbeta (13) primers were used in the PCR. Only in-frame clones appear in the TCRdb table, and some are missing; sequencing was by immunoSEQ multiplex PCR. The sample lists fewer than 200,000 clones; about two thirds were seen once. Sequencing input: PBMCs. Source of these receptors: a woman between 18 and 30 years old in good health and CMV-seropositive.

This clone appeared a few times. This sequence joins TRBV2 and TRBJ1-5; the match to TRBD1 covers 7 bases. Trimming took 10 bases from V and 6 from J; bases not matched to a gene: 15. CDR3 length: 15 amino acids. CDR1 and CDR2 from the germline V gene are SNHLY and FYNNEI. The CDR3 nucleotides read TGTGCCACCCGCCCCCGTGACAGGGACGCTCAGCCCCAGCATTTT. Amino acids: CATRPRDRDAQPQHF. Full variable domain (missing parts from reference TRBV2 and TRBJ1-5): EPEVTQTPSHQVTQMGQEVILRCVPISNHLYFYWYRQILGQKVEFLVSFYNNEISEKSEIFDDQFSVERPDGSNFTLKIRSTKLEDSAMYFCATRPRDRDAQPQHFGDGTRLSIL.

The chain couples TRBV19 to TRBJ1-5; a possible D gene is TRBD1 (6 bases). Trimming left V 10 bases short and J 1 base short, with 23 bases between. The CDR3 runs 17 residues. CDR1 is LNHDA, CDR2 SQIVND, per germline (reference sequence). CDR3 in DNA: TGTGCCACCAAATCATTACAGGGTGGGCGAAGCAATCAGCCCCAGCATTTT. This gives the protein CATKSLQGGRSNQPQHF.

This chain connects TRBV4-1 to TRBJ2-7; D may be TRBD1 (6 bases). V was shortened by 0 bases and J by 5 bases, with 11 bases between the two germline ends. Germline V lookup: CDR1 MGHRA, CDR2 YSYEKL. The CDR3 consists of 14 residues. The CDR3 loop is CASSQETGFDEQYF. DNA for the CDR3: TGCGCCAGCAGCCAAGAAACAGGGTTCGACGAGCAGTACTTC.

The chain has TRBV27 and TRBJ2-7; 11 bases match TRBD2. Trimming at V came to 3 bases and at J to 4 bases, leaving 2 bases not matched to a gene. The V gene's germline CDR1 is MNHEY and CDR2 SMNVEV (reference sequence). This CDR3 is built from 14 residues. The CDR3 spells CASSLTSGAYEQYF. CDR3 DNA sequence: TGTGCCAGCAGTTTGACTAGCGGGGCATACGAGCAGTACTTC.

V usage is TRBV20-1 and J usage is TRBJ2-7, with D uncertain. The V and J ends lost 0 bases and 4 bases respectively, with 4 bases between them. Germline V CDR1 and CDR2: DFQATT, SNEGSKA (reference sequence). The CDR3 loop spans 11 amino acids. CDR3 sequence (DNA): TGCAGTGCTAGAGATCCTTACGAGCAGTACTTC. Translation: CSARDPYEQYF.

The chain couples TRBV5-1 to TRBJ2-7; 9 nucleotides match TRBD1. The CDR3 is 18 amino acids. Germline V gene lookup returns CDR1 SGHRS and CDR2 YFSETQ. V lost 2 bases, J lost 1 base, and 13 bases stayed unmatched. The CDR3 sequence is CASSFDTLTGGGSYEQYF. CDR3 coding DNA: TGCGCCAGCAGCTTCGATACCTTAACAGGGGGCGGGTCCTACGAGCAGTACTTC.

This clone was recorded a few times. The J gene is TRBJ2-1, the V gene TRBV7-2; 7 bases align to TRBD2. CDR1 SGHTA and CDR2 FQGNSA come from the germline V gene. V gave up 3 bases and J gave up 3 bases; unmatched junction bases: 11. The CDR3 is 17 residues long. The CDR3 sequence is CASSFVASRGVYNEQFF. CDR3 in DNA: TGTGCCAGCAGCTTCGTAGCATCTCGGGGGGTCTACAATGAGCAGTTCTTC. The variable domain in full, with the rest retrieved from reference TRBV7-2 and TRBJ2-1, is GAGVSQSPSNKVTEKGKDVELRCDPISGHTALYWYRQSLGQGLEFLIYFQGNSAPDKSGLPSDRFSAERTGGSVSTLTIQRTQQEDSAVYLCASSFVASRGVYNEQFFGPGTRLTVL.

This clone was observed a few times. The chain couples TRBV4-1 to TRBJ2-7, with 9 bases aligning to TRBD1. The CDR3 covers 13 residues. Trimming removed 1 base from V and 9 bases from J; junction bases left unmatched: 4. CDR1 MGHRA and CDR2 YSYEKL come from the germline V gene. Written as DNA, the CDR3 is TGCGCCAGCAGCCAAGTGGGACAGGGAGGGCAGTACTTC. Translation gives CASSQVGQGGQYF.

This chain connects TRBV5-1 to TRBJ1-2, with 8 bases fitting TRBD1. With V trimmed by 7 bases and J by 4 bases, 12 bases remained unmatched. The germline V gene encodes CDR1 SGHRS and CDR2 YFSETQ. This CDR3 contains 15 residues. In nucleotides, the CDR3 is TGCGCCAGCTTCGACAGGGGTTTTGGGGTCTATGGCTACACCTTC. Encoded protein: CASFDRGFGVYGYTF.

This clone was seen just once. The CDR3 reads CASSETGISEAFF. CDR3 nucleotide sequence: TGTGCCAGCAGCGAGACAGGGATTTCTGAAGCTTTCTTT. The chain joins TRBV5-6 to TRBJ1-1, with TRBD1 matching over 7 bases. This CDR3 has 13 residues. CDR1 SGHDT and CDR2 YYEEEE come from the germline V gene. With 4 bases clipped from V and 6 bases from J, the junction kept 6 bases outside the gene matches. The full variable domain, completed using reference TRBV5-6 and TRBJ1-1, is DAGVTQSPTHLIKTRGQQVTLRCSPKSGHDTVSWYQQALGQGPQFIFQYYEEEERQRGNFPDRFSGHQFPNYSSELNVNALLLGDSALYLCASSETGISEAFFGQGTRLTVV.

This clone was seen just once. This sequence joins TRBV19 and TRBJ2-3; possibly TRBD1 for D (6 bases). This CDR3 is 15 amino acids long. Trimming cost V 5 bases and J 2 bases, with 14 bases left between them. The germline V gene has CDR1 LNHDA and CDR2 SQIVND (reference sequence). The CDR3 here is CASSDRPSFTDTQYF. CDR3 coding DNA: TGTGCCAGTAGTGACAGGCCCAGTTTCACAGATACGCAGTATTTT.

V and J are TRBV7-2 and TRBJ1-1; 8 bases align to TRBD1. From germline, CDR1 is SGHTA and CDR2 FQGNSA. V trimming: 4 bases; J trimming: 4 bases; junction bases outside the gene matches: 2. The length of the CDR3 is 13 residues. CDR3 nucleotide sequence: TGTGCCAGCAGCTCACAGGGGGGCACTGAAGCTTTCTTT. Its protein product is CASSSQGGTEAFF.

This sequence joins TRBV2 and TRBJ1-5; 7 nucleotides line up with TRBD1. The ends lost 8 bases at V and 3 bases at J; junction bases unmatched: 7. CDR1 SNHLY and CDR2 FYNNEI come from the germline V gene. The CDR3 contains 14 residues. CDR3 residues: CASQRQGNNQPQHF. In DNA form, the CDR3 reads TGTGCCAGCCAGAGACAGGGAAACAATCAGCCCCAGCATTTT.

The V and J genes are TRBV18 and TRBJ2-5; the D gene is possibly TRBD1 (6 bases). The DNA end favors TRBJ2-7, so the J call may be wrong. The length of the CDR3 is 15 residues. CDR1 is KGHSH, CDR2 LQKENI, per germline. DNA of the CDR3: TGTGCCAGCTCGGACAGAAGGGGGACGATGAACGAGCAGTACTTC. Translation gives CASSDRRGTMNEQYF.

The V gene is TRBV14, the J gene TRBJ1-2; a possible D gene is TRBD1 (5 bases). V gave up 7 bases and J gave up 7 bases, with 13 bases separating them. Germline V CDR1 and CDR2: SGHDN, FVKESK. This CDR3 has 12 amino acids. CDR3 in DNA: TGTGCCAGCATCGGGCAGGGATGTGGCTACACCTTC. It translates to CASIGQGCGYTF. The full variable domain, in which reference TRBV14 and TRBJ1-2 provide the parts outside the CDR3, is EAGVTQFPSHSVIEKGQTVTLRCDPISGHDNLYWYRRVMGKEIKFLLHFVKESKQDESGMPNNRFLAERTGGTYSTLKVQPAELEDSGVYFCASIGQGCGYTFGSGTRLTVV.

The chain joins TRBV4-3 to TRBJ2-7, with D possibly TRBD1 on 6 matching bases. V was shortened by 0 bases and J by 3 bases, with 12 bases between the two germline ends. The CDR3 runs 15 residues. Germline V lookup: CDR1 LGHNA, CDR2 YSLEER. DNA for the CDR3: TGCGCCAGCAGCCAAGATCAGGGGTCCAGCTACGAGCAGTACTTC. Translating gives CASSQDQGSSYEQYF.

This chain connects TRBV27 to TRBJ2-3; D ambiguous. V was trimmed by 3 bases and J by 2 bases, leaving 9 bases between them. From germline, CDR1 is MNHEY and CDR2 SMNVEV (reference sequence). The CDR3 sequence is 14 residues long. The CDR3 sequence is CASSFQLFTDTQYF. Here the CDR3 DNA reads TGTGCCAGCAGTTTTCAACTCTTCACAGATACGCAGTATTTT.

This chain joins TRBV6-1 and TRBJ1-2; no clear D. The CDR3 spans 14 residues. CDR1 MNHNS and CDR2 SASEGT come from the germline V gene. V lost 2 bases and J 4 bases, leaving 11 bases between the germline ends. DNA for the CDR3: TGTGCCAGCAGTGAATTTGGTTCAGGCTATGGCTACACCTTC. It translates to CASSEFGSGYGYTF.

The rearrangement uses TRBV27 and TRBJ1-2; 7 nucleotides match TRBD1. After removal of 3 bases from V and 0 bases from J, the junction contained 4 bases not matched to a gene. The germline V gene encodes CDR1 MNHEY and CDR2 SMNVEV (reference sequence). CDR3 length equals 15 residues. The CDR3, as DNA: TGTGCCAGCAGTTTGCGGACAGGAGCTAACTATGGCTACACCTTC. It codes for CASSLRTGANYGYTF.

Regarding this clone: Germline is not matched at one junction end, which may reflect a read error. The chain recombines TRBV2 with TRBJ2-7, with D possibly TRBD1 on 5 matching bases. The CDR3 loop spans 11 amino acids. Germline values: CDR1 SNHLY, CDR2 FYNNEI. The CDR3, as DNA: TGTGCCAGCAGTGAAGCAAGGGGTGGTATCTTC. It specifies CASSEARGGIF.

The CDR3 sequence: CASSESRDRVVSYEQYF. Here the CDR3 DNA reads TGTGCCAGCAGTGAATCCCGGGACAGGGTGGTCTCCTACGAGCAGTACTTC. This chain connects TRBV2 to TRBJ2-7; TRBD1 matches at 9 bases. V shed 2 bases and J 0 bases; nucleotides not matched to a gene: 8. Germline V gene sequence: CDR1 SNHLY, CDR2 FYNNEI. The CDR3 covers 17 residues.

V and J are TRBV2 and TRBJ2-7, with 13 bases identical to TRBD2. CDR1 and CDR2 (germline): SNHLY, FYNNEI. CDR3 length: 16 amino acids. Trimming cost V 7 bases and J 2 bases; bases outside gene matches: 8. Written as DNA, the CDR3 is TGTGCCAGCACTACAGGGACTAGCGGGAACCCCTACGAGCAGTACTTC. This encodes CASTTGTSGNPYEQYF.

The CDR3 is CASRRQSNTGELFF. The CDR3 DNA reads TGTGCCAGCAGGAGACAGTCGAACACCGGGGAGCTGTTTTTT. The rearrangement links TRBV2 to TRBJ2-2, with D perhaps TRBD1 (5 bases). Germline lookup yields CDR1 SNHLY and CDR2 FYNNEI. The CDR3 is made up of 14 amino acids. V lost 6 bases, J lost 0 bases, and 8 bases lay in between.

The chain employs TRBV18 and TRBJ1-5; perhaps TRBD1 as D (6 bases). The ends were cut back, 6 bases at V and 1 base at J, with 13 bases in the middle. CDR3 size: 15 residues. CDR1 KGHSH and CDR2 LQKENI come from the germline V gene. CDR3 DNA: TGTGCCAGCTCTCAGGGGCATGGGAGCAATCAGCCCCAGCATTTT. This codes for CASSQGHGSNQPQHF.

The rearrangement joins TRBV4-2 to TRBJ2-1; 7 bases fit TRBD1. The CDR3 contains 16 residues. Trimming at V came to 2 bases and at J to 4 bases, leaving 8 bases not matched to a gene. CDR1 and CDR2 (germline): LGHNA, YNFKEQ. CDR3 bases: TGTGCCAGCAGCCAAACCTCCGGGACAGAATACAATGAGCAGTTCTTC. It yields the protein CASSQTSGTEYNEQFF.

This chain uses TRBV28 with TRBJ2-1; TRBD2 matches 14 bases. J gave up 6 bases and V 2 bases, and 12 bases lay outside the gene matches. The germline gives CDR1 MDHEN, CDR2 SYDVKM. This CDR3 region has 19 residues. The CDR3 region has the DNA TGTGCCAGCAGTTTAGAATCACTGGGACTAGCGGGAGTGGGCAATGAGCAGTTCTTC. Residues: CASSLESLGLAGVGNEQFF.

The chain has TRBV6-5 and TRBJ2-7, with 9 positions matching TRBD1. Germline CDR1 MNHEY, CDR2 SVGAGI. This CDR3 spans 15 amino acids. Trimming took 6 bases from V and 4 from J; bases not matched to a gene: 10. The CDR3 DNA reads TGTGCCAGCAGCACGGTCGGGACAGGGCTTTACGAGCAGTACTTC. It specifies CASSTVGTGLYEQYF.

This clone was observed a handful of times. The chain joins TRBV29-1 to TRBJ2-1; 7 bases are shared with TRBD1. Germline assignment: CDR1 SQVTM and CDR2 ANQGSEA. CDR3 size: 14 residues. Unmatched junction bases numbered 11, after V lost 7 bases and J lost 5 bases. The CDR3 coding sequence is TGCAGCGAGAAACGGGACAGCACAAACAATGAGCAGTTCTTC. Translation gives CSEKRDSTNNEQFF.

The rearrangement joins TRBV18 to TRBJ2-3, with 8 nucleotides matching TRBD1. The CDR3 is 15 residues long. CDR1 is KGHSH, CDR2 LQKENI, per germline. V trimming: 1 base; J trimming: 0 bases; junction bases outside the gene matches: 0. In DNA, the CDR3 is TGTGCCAGCTCACCACGGACAGGGAGCACAGATACGCAGTATTTT. Translated: CASSPRTGSTDTQYF.

This chain joins TRBV5-1 and TRBJ2-1; TRBD1 aligns across 8 bases. The CDR3 loop spans 14 amino acids. Germline assignment: CDR1 SGHRS and CDR2 YFSETQ. CDR3 coding DNA: TGCGGGACCTTAGGGCAGGGGGCCAACAATGAGCAGTTCTTC. Residues: CGTLGQGANNEQFF.